In this sample, the clone carrying this TCR beta chain turned up many times. Antigen specificity is unknown. Treatment of any kind had been given to no patient before thyroid surgery. As originally analysed: CDR3 differences across clinicopathological groups were used to build a distant-metastasis classifier for papillary thyroid cancer. Using MiXCR, TCRdb reanalyzed the PCR reads. These V and J calls originate from TCRdb's pipeline instead of the authors' own analysis. The table has fewer than 35,000 clones, roughly a quarter seen once. The entry originates in a study of metastatic and nonmetastatic thyroid tumors. Study in general: Thyroid patients, malignant and benign, had repertoires compared across blood and tumor or nodule tissue. Notes on the study in general: Reports indicated that malignant thyroid tumors showed significantly higher TCR beta diversity than benign nodules did, in blood and tumor.

CDR3 length equals 16 residues. Germline lookup yields CDR1 LGHDT and CDR2 YNNKEL (reference sequence). Trimming at V came to 5 bases and at J to 4 bases, leaving 7 bases not matched to a gene. The chain uses TRBV3-1 and TRBJ2-1; 11 bases are a match to TRBD2. Sequences were obtained from blood. The clonotype comes from a female donor with papillary thyroid cancer or a benign thyroid nodule (not recorded which). Some clones in this sample may be carry-over from other donors' samples. The CDR3 spells CASSELAGGLYNEQFF. The CDR3 DNA sequence: TGTGCCAGCAGCGAATTAGCGGGAGGGTTATACAATGAGCAGTTCTTC.